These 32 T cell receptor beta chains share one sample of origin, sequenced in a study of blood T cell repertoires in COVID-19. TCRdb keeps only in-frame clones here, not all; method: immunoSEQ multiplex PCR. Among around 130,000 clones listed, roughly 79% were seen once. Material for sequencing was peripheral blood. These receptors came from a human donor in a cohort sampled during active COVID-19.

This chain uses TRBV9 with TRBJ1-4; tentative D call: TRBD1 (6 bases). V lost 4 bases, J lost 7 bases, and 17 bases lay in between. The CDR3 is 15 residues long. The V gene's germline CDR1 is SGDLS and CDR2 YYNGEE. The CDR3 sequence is CASSQVQGGGEKLFF. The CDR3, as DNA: TGTGCCAGCAGCCAGGTACAGGGCGGCGGTGAAAAACTGTTTTTT.

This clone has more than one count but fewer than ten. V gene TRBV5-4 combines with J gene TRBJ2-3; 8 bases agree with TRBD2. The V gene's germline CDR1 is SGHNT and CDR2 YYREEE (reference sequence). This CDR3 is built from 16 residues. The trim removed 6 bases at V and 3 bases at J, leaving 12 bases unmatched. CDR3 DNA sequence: TGTGCCAGCACCCCCGGGGGGGGAACGCGAACAGATACGCAGTATTTT. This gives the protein CASTPGGGTRTDTQYF.

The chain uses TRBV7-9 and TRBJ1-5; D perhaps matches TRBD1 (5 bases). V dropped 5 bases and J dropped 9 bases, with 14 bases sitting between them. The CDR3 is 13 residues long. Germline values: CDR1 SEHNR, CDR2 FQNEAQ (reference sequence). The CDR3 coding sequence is TGTGCCAGCAGCCCAATTCAGGGCCGGCCCCAGCATTTT. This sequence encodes CASSPIQGRPQHF.

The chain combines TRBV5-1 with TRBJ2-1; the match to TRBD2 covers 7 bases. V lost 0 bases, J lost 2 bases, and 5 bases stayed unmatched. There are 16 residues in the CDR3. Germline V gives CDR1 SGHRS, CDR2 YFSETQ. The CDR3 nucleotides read TGCGCCAGCAGCTTGGGGCCAGCGGGGACCTACAATGAGCAGTTCTTC. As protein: CASSLGPAGTYNEQFF.

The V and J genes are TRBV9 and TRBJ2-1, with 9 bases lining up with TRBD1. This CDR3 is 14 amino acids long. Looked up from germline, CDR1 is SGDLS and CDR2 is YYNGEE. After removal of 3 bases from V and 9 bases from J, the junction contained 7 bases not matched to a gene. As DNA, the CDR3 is TGTGCCAGCAGCGGACGGGACAGGGTCACTGAGCAGTTCTTC. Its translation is CASSGRDRVTEQFF.

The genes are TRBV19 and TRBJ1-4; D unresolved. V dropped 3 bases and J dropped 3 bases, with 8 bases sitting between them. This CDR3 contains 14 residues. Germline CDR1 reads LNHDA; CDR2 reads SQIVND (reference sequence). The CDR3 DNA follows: TGTGCCAGTAGTATTGAGGACTCTAATGAAAAACTGTTTTTT. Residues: CASSIEDSNEKLFF.

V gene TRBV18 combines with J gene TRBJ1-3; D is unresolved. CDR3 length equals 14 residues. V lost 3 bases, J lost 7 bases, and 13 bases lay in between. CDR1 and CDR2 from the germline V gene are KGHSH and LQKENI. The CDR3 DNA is TGTGCCAGCTCACCGCGGGCTCAGCCGAACACCATATATTTT. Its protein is CASSPRAQPNTIYF.

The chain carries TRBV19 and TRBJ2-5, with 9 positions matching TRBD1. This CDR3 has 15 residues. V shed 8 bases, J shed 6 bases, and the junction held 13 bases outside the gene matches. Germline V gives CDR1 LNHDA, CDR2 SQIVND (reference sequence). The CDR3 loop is CASGTLPGQGKTQYF. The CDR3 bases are TGTGCCAGTGGGACGCTTCCGGGACAGGGAAAGACCCAGTACTTC. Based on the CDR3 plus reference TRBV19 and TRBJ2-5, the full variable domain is DGGITQSPKYLFRKEGQNVTLSCEQNLNHDAMYWYRQDPGQGLRLIYYSQIVNDFQKGDIAEGYSVSREKKESFPLTVTSAQKNPTAFYLCASGTLPGQGKTQYFGPGTRLLVL.

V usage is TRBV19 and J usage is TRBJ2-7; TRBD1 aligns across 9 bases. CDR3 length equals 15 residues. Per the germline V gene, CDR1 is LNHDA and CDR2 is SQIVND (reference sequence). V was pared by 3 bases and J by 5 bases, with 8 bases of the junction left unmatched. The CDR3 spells CASSMRTGVTDEQYF. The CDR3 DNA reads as TGTGCCAGTAGTATGCGGACAGGGGTCACGGACGAGCAGTACTTC.

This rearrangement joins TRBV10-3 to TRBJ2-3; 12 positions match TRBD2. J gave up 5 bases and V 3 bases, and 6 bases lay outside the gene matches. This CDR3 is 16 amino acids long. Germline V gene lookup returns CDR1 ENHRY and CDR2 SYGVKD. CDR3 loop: CAISDLAGGPVDTQYF. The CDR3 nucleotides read TGTGCCATCAGTGATCTAGCGGGGGGGCCGGTAGATACGCAGTATTTT.

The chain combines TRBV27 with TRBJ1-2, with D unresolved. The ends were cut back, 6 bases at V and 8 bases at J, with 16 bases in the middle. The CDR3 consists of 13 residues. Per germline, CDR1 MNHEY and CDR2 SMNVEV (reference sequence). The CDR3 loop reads CASSPRPMAGYTF. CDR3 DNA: TGTGCCAGCAGCCCCAGGCCCATGGCGGGCTACACCTTC.

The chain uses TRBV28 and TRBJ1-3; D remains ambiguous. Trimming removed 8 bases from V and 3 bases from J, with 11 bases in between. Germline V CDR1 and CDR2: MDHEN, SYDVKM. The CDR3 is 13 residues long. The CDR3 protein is CASSQALGNTIYF. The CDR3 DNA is TGTGCCAGCTCCCAGGCACTTGGAAACACCATATATTTT.

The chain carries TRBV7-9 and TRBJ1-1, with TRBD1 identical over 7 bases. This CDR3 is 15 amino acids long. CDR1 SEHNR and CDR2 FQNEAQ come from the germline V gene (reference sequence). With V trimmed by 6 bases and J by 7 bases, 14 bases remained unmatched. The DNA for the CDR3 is TGTGCCAGCAGATCGGACAGGCTCGGCAGGAGTGAAGCTTTCTTT. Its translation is CASRSDRLGRSEAFF. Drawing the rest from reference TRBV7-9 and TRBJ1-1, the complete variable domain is DTGVSQNPRHKITKRGQNVTFRCDPISEHNRLYWYRQTLGQGPEFLTYFQNEAQLEKSRLLSDRFSAERPKGSFSTLEIQRTEQGDSAMYLCASRSDRLGRSEAFFGQGTRLTVV.

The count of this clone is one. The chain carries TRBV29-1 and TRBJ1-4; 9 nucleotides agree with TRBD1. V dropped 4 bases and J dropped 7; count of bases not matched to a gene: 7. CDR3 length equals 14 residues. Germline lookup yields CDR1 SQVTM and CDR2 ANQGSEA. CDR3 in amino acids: CSVVPTGGSEKLFF. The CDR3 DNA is TGCAGCGTTGTTCCGACAGGGGGGAGTGAAAAACTGTTTTTT.

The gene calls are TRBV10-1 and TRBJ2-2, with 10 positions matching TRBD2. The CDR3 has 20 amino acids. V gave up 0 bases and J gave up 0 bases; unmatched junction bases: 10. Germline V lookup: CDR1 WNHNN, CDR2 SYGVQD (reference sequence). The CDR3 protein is CASSESRASGGRANTGELFF. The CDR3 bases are TGCGCCAGCAGTGAGTCCCGGGCTAGCGGGGGACGCGCGAACACCGGGGAGCTGTTTTTT.

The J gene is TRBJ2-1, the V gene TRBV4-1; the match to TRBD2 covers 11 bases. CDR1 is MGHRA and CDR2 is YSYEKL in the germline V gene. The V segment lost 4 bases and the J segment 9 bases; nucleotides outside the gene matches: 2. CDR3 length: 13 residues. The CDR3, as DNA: TGCGCCAGCAGCCGAGGACTAGCGGGTGAGCAGTTCTTC. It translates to CASSRGLAGEQFF.

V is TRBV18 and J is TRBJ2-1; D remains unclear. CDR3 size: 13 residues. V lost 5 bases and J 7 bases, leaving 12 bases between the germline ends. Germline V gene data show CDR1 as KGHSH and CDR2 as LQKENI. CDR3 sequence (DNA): TGTGCCAGCTCATTAAACAAAGTAAATGAGCAGTTCTTC. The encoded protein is CASSLNKVNEQFF.

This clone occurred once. The CDR3 reads CASTLAGGYEQYF. CDR3 nucleotides: TGTGCCAGCACTTTGGCAGGGGGGTACGAGCAGTACTTC. The chain has TRBV6-5 and TRBJ2-7; possible D gene TRBD1, 7 bases. Germline V gene data show CDR1 as MNHEY and CDR2 as SVGAGI. This CDR3 comprises 13 residues. The V and J ends lost 7 bases and 4 bases respectively, with 14 bases between them.

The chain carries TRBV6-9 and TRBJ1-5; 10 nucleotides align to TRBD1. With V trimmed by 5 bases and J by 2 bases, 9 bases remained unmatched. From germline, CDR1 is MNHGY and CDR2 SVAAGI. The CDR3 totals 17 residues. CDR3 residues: CASSGTGTGDRNQPQHF. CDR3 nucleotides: TGTGCCAGCAGTGGAACCGGGACAGGGGATCGCAATCAGCCCCAGCATTTT.

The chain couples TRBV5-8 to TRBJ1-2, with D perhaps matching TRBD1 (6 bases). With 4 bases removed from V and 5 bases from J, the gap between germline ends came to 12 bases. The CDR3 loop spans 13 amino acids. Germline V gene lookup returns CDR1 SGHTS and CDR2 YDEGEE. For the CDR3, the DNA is TGTGCCAGCAGCCCGGACAGTTTTTATGGCTACACCTTC. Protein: CASSPDSFYGYTF.

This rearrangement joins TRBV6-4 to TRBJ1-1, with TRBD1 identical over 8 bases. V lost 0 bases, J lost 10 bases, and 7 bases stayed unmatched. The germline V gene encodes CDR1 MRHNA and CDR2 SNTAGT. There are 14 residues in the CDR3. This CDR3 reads CASSDSGQGGRAFF. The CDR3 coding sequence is TGTGCCAGCAGTGACTCCGGACAGGGCGGCAGAGCTTTCTTT.

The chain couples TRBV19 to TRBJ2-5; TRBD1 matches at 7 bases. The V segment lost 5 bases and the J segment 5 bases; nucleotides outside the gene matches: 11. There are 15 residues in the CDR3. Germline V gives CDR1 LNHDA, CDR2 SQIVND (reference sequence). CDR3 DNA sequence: TGTGCCAGTAGTGCCGACTCAGGGGGTGCGGAGACCCAGTACTTC. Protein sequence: CASSADSGGAETQYF.

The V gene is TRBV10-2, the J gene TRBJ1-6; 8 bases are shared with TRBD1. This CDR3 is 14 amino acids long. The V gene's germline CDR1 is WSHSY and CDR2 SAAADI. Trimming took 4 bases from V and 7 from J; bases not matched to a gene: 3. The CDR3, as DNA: TGCGCCAGCAGTGGGACAGGGAGGAATTCACCCCTCCACTTT. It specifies CASSGTGRNSPLHF.

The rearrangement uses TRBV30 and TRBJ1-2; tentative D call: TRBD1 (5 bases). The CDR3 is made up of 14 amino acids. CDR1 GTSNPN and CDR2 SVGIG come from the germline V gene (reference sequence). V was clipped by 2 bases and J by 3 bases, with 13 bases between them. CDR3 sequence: CAWSRGEGDYGYTF. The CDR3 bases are TGTGCCTGGAGTCGAGGGGAGGGAGACTATGGCTACACCTTC.

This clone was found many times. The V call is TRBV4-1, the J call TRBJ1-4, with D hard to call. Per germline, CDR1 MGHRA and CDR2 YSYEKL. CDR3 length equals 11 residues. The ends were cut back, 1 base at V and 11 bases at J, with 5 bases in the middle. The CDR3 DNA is TGCGCCAGCAGCCAAGTGGGCAAACTGTTTTTT. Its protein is CASSQVGKLFF.

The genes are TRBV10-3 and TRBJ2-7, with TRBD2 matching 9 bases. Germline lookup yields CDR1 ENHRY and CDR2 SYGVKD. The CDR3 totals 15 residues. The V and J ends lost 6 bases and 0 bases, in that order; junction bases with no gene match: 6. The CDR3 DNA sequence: TGTGCCATCAGGGGGAGCGGGGGGAGCTCCTACGAGCAGTACTTC. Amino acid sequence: CAIRGSGGSSYEQYF.

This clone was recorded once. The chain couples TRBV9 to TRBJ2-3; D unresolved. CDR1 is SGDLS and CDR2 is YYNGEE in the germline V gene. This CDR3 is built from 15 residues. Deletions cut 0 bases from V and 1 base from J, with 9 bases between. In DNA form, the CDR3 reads TGTGCCAGCAGCGTAGGGAGAGGCGGCACAGATACGCAGTATTTT. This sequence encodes CASSVGRGGTDTQYF. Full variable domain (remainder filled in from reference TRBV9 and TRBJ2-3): DSGVTQTPKHLITATGQRVTLRCSPRSGDLSVYWYQQSLDQGLQFLIQYYNGEERAKGNILERFSAQQFPDLHSELNLSSLELGDSALYFCASSVGRGGTDTQYFGPGTRLTVL.

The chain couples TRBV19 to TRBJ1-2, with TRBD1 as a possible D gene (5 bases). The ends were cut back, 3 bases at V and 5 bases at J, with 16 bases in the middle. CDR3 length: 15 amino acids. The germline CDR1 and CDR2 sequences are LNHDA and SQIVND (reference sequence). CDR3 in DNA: TGTGCCAGTAGTATGCGTTCGGTAGGGACTTATGGCTACACCTTC. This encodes CASSMRSVGTYGYTF. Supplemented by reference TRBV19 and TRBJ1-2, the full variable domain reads DGGITQSPKYLFRKEGQNVTLSCEQNLNHDAMYWYRQDPGQGLRLIYYSQIVNDFQKGDIAEGYSVSREKKESFPLTVTSAQKNPTAFYLCASSMRSVGTYGYTFGSGTRLTVV.

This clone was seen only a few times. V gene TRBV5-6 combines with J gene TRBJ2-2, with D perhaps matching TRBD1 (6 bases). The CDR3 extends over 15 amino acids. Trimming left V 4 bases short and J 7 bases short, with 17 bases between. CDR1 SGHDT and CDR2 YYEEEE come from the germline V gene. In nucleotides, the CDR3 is TGTGCCAGCAGCACTTTTCAGGGGCGAGTCGGGGAGCTGTTTTTT. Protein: CASSTFQGRVGELFF.

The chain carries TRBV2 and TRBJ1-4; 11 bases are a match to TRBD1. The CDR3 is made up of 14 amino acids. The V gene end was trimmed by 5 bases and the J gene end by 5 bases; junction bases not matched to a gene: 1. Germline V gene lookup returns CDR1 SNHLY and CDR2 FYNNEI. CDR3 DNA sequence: TGTGCCAGCAGTCGGGACAGGGGGAATGAAAAACTGTTTTTT. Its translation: CASSRDRGNEKLFF.

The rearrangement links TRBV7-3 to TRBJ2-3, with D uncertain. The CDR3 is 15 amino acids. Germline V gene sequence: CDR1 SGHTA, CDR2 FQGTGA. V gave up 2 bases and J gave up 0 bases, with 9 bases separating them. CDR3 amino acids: CASSLDSSSTDTQYF. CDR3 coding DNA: TGTGCCAGCAGCTTAGATAGTTCTAGCACAGATACGCAGTATTTT.

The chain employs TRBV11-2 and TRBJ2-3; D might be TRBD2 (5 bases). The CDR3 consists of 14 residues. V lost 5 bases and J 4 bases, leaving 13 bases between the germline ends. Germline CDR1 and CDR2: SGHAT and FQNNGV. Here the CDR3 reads CASSQTGISDTQYF. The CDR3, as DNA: TGTGCCAGCAGCCAGACCGGGATATCAGATACGCAGTATTTT.